Included here is one T cell receptor beta chain sequence, with context. Its antigen specificity is not known. There are no base qualities to consult, and no much larger clone falls within one base. Sequences SGHDT (CDR1) and YYEEEE (CDR2) are obtained from the germline V gene. Reading from cysteine to phenylalanine, the CDR3 counts 13 amino acids. Left in the record is the CDR3 DNA by itself, 39 bases read in frame from the first base. The junction shows trimming of 2 bases on V and 4 bases on J, plus 7 bases between the germline ends. The sample originates from a study of CD8+ T cells in alopecia areata (dated by TCRdb to about 2018). Describing the broader study: The treated patients took part in an open-label pilot trial in which moderate-to-severe alopecia areata was treated with oral tofacitinib at 5 to 10 mg twice daily. Clonality in the scalp was compared among normal scalp (n=4), patchy alopecia areata scalp (n=8), and alopecia totalis/universalis scalp (n=8). Scalp tissue and sorted CD4+ and CD8+ peripheral blood T cells from patchy and totalis/universalis alopecia areata patients and from healthy controls were covered by human TCRbeta sequencing. TCRbeta CDR3 regions were amplified by immunoSEQ multiplex PCR with 35 Vbeta forward and 13 Jbeta reverse primers. In both human patients and the C3H/HeJ mouse model, the study applied high-throughput TCRbeta sequencing to look at T cell clonal expansion in alopecia areata. RNA came from the PAXgene miRNA kit for fixed scalp, the miRNeasy kit for PBMCs, and the RNeasy kit for mouse skin. Biopsies were taken from tofacitinib-treated patients at baseline and again at 4 and 24 weeks into treatment, and several of those patients also had a later scalp biopsy. Patients stayed on tofacitinib for 6 to 18 months and then had 6 months of follow-up off drug so that delayed response and recurrence could be assessed.

Library generation was performed with the immunoSEQ multiplex PCR assay. RNA was extracted from all samples and reverse transcribed into cDNA as template for TCR sequencing. First-strand cDNA was synthesized using SuperScript III with a 2:1 mix of oligo-dT and random hexamers. A synthetic immune receptor repertoire was used to measure amplification bias, and any remaining bias was corrected computationally. Per the source publication's procedure: Raw reads were preprocessed to remove errors, and CDR3 was defined according to IMGT conventions as the region from the conserved cysteine to phenylalanine. Clonality was calculated as 1 minus Shannon entropy normalized by log2 of the number of productive unique TCRs. Whether each scalp clone was CD4 or CD8 was inferred by checking scalp TCRbeta sequences against the CD4 and CD8 repertoires from sorted blood. TCRdb retrieved this table from immuneACCESS and kept in-frame rearrangements only. Not all clones are present; in checked studies, unresolved V genes account for under half, and no reason is known for the remainder. V, J and clone size were drawn from that table, and D and trimming were deduced from the DNA. The sample includes 61,000 or so clones, with around 96% observed a single time. Together, the top ten hold 20% to 30% of the sample.

Broad study findings and their caveats: Unlike mouse skin, where gammadelta T cells dominate, normal human skin contains resident alphabeta T cells that get sequenced too, which complicates analysis of the scalp TCR repertoire. Higher clonality and more expanded CD8+ clones were observed in lesional scalp than in normal scalp, particularly in alopecia totalis/universalis, a finding suggestive of antigenic drive. Shared TCR sequences between patients were less evident than in mice, which may be partly attributable to HLA diversity in the patient population.

The time point label, as the study defines it: baseline before oral tofacitinib. Lesional scalp punch biopsies and peripheral blood were collected from alopecia areata patients. PBMCs were isolated by density centrifugation and stained for CD3, CD4 and CD8, and CD4+ and CD8+ T cells were sorted on a FACSAria. Sequences were derived from CD8+ T cells sorted from blood, sampled at week 0. Recombination linked TRBV5-6 to TRBJ2-1; there is no confident call for the D gene. The origin of this receptor is a human donor with alopecia areata. CDR3 sequence: CASSFGLYNEQFF. The sequence in DNA is TGTGCCAGCAGCTTCGGCTTATACAATGAGCAGTTCTTC.